This T cell receptor beta chain emerged from a study of control samples from healthy donors and cancer patients. This CDR3 spans 13 amino acids. CDR1 and CDR2 from the germline V gene are LNHDA and SQIVND (reference sequence). V was pared by 10 bases and J by 0 bases, with 10 bases between. The count of this clone is one. Sequenced by immunoSEQ multiplex PCR; TCRdb stores in-frame clones only, minus some. The sample shows 60,000 to 85,000 clones, around 94% of them seen only once. V usage is TRBV19 and J usage is TRBJ1-5; D ambiguous. This receptor was obtained from a woman aged 60-75 years in good health. Sequenced material: blood. CDR3 in amino acids: CATKDDSNQPQHF. The CDR3 DNA follows: TGTGCCACTAAAGACGATAGCAATCAGCCCCAGCATTTT.